This TCR beta chain originates from a study of shared clonotypes between healthy human individuals. The V gene's germline CDR1 is SEHNR and CDR2 FQNEAQ (reference sequence). This CDR3 contains 13 residues. V lost 1 base and J lost 5; bases outside the gene matches: 0. Deep-level assay runs were performed. Here immunoSEQ multiplex PCR was the method, and the copy in TCRdb shows in-frame clones only, minus some. The table includes fewer than 550,000 clones, over 75% detected once. All participating donors were Caucasian adults from Nashville, Tennessee. The sample taken for sequencing was PBMCs. The sequence was obtained from a woman aged 40 to 49 in good health. Some clones in this sample may be carry-over from other donors' samples. The V call is TRBV7-9, the J call TRBJ1-2; 8 bases align to TRBD1. CDR3 region: CASSLGTGYGYTF. The DNA of the CDR3 is TGTGCCAGCAGCTTAGGGACAGGGTATGGCTACACCTTC.